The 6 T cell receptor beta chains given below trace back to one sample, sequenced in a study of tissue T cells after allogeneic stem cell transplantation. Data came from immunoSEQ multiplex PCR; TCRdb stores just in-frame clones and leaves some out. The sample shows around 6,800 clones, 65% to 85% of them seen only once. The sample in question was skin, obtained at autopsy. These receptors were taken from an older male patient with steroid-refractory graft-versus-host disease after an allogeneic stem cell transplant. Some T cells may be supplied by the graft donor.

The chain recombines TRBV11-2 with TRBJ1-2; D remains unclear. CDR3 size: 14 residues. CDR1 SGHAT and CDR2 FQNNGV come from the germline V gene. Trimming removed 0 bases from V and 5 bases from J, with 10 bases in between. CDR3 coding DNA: TGTGCCAGCAGCTTAGAATCAACAGCGTATGGCTACACCTTC. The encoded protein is CASSLESTAYGYTF.

CDR3 nucleotide sequence: TGTGCCAGCAGTGCCACGCCGCCCGGACCCAACGAGCAGTACTTC. Its translation is CASSATPPGPNEQYF. This chain joins TRBV28 and TRBJ2-7; no reliable D call. V dropped 5 bases and J dropped 5 bases, with 19 bases sitting between them. In germline, CDR1 is MDHEN, CDR2 SYDVKM. This CDR3 is 15 amino acids long.

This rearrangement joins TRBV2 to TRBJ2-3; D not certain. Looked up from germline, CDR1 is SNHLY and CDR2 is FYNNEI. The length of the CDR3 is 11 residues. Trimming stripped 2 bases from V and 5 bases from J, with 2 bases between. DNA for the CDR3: TGTGCCAGCAGTGAAAAAGATACGCAGTATTTT. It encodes CASSEKDTQYF.

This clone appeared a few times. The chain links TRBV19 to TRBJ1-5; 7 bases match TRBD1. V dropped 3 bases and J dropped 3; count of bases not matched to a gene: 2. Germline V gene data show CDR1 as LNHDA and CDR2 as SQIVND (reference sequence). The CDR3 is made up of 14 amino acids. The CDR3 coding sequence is TGTGCCAGTAGTATTGGGACAGTCAATCAGCCCCAGCATTTT. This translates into CASSIGTVNQPQHF.

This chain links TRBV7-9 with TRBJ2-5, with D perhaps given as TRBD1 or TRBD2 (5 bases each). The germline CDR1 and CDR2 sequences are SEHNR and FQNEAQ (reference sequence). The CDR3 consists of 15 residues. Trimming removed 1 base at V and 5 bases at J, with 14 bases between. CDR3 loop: CASSLVRVGEETQYF. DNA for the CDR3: TGTGCCAGCAGCTTAGTTCGGGTAGGGGAGGAGACCCAGTACTTC.

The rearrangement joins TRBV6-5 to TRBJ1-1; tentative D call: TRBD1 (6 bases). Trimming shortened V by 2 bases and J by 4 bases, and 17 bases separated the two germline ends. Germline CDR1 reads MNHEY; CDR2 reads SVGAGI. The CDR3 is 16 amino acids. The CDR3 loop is CASSYLGGPSITEAFF. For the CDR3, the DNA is TGTGCCAGCAGTTACCTCGGGGGGCCCTCTATCACTGAAGCTTTCTTT.